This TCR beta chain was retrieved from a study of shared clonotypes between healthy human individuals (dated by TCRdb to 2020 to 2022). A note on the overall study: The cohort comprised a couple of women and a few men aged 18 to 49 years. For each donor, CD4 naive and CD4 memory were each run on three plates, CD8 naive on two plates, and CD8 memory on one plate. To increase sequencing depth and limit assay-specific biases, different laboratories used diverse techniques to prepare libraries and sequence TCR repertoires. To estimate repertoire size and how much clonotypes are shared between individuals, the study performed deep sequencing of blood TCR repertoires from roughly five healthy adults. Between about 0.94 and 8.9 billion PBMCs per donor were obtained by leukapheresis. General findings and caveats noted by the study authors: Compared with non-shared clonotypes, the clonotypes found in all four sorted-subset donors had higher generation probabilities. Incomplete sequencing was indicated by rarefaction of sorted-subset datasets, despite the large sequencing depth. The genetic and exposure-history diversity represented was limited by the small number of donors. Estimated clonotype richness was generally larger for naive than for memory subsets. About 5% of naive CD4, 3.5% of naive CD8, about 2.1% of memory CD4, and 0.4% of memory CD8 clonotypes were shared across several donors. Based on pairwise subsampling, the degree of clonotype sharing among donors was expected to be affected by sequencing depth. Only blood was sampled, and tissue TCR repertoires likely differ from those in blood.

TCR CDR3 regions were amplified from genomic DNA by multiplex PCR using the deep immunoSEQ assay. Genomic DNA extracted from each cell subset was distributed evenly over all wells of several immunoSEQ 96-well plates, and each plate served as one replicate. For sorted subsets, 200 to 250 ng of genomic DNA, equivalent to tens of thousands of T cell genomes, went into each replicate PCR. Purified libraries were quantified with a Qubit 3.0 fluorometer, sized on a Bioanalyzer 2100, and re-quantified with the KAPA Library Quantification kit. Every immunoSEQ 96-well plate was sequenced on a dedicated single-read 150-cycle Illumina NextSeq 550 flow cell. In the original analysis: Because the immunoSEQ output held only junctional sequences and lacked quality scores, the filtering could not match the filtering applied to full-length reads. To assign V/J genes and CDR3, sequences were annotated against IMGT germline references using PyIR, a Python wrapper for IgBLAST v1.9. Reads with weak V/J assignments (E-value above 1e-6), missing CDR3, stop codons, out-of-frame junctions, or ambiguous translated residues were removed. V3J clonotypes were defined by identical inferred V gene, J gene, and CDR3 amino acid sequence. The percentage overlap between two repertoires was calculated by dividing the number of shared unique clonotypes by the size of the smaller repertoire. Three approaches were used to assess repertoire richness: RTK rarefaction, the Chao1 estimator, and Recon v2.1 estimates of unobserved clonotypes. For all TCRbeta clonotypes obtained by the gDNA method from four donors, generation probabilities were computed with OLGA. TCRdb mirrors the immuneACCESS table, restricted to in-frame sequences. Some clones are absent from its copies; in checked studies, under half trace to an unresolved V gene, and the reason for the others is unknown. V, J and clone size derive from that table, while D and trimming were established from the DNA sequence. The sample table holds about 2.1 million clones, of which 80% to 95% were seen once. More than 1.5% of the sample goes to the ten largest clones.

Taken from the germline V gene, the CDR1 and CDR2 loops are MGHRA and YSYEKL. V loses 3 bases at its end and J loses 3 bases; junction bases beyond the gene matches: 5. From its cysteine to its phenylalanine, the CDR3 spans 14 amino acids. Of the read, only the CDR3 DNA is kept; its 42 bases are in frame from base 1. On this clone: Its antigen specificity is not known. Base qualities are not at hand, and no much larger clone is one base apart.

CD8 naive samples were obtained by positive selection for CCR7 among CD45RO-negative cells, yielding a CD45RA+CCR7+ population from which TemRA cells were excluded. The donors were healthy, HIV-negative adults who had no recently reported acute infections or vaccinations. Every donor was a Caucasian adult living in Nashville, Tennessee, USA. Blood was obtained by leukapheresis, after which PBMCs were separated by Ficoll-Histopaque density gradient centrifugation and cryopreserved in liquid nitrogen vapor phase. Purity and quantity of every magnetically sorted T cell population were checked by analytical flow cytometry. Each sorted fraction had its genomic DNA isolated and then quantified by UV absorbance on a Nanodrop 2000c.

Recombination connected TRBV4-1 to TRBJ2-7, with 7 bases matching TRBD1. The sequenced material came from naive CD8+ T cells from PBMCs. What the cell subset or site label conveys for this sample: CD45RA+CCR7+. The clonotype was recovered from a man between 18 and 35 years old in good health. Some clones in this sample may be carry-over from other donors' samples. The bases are TGCGCCAGCAGCCACCGGACAGGTCTCTACGAGCAGTACTTC. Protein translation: CASSHRTGLYEQYF.